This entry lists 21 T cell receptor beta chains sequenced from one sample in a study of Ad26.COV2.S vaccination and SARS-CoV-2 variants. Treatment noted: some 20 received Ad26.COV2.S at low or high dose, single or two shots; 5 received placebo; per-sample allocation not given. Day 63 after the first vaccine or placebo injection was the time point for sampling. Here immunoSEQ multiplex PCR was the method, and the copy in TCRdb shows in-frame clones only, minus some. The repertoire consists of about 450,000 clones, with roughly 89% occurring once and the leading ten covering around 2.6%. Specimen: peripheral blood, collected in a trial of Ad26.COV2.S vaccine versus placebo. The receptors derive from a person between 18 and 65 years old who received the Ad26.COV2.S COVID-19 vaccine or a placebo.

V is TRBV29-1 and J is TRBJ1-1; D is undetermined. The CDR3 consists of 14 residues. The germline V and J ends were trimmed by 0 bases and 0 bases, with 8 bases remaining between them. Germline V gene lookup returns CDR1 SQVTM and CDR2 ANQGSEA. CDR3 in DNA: TGCAGCGTTGAAGACGGACGGATGAACACTGAAGCTTTCTTT. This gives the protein CSVEDGRMNTEAFF.

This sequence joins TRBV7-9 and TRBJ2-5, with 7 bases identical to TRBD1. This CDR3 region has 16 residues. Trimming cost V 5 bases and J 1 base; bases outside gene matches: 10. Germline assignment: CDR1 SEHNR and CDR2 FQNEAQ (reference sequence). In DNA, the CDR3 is TGTGCCAGCAGCGCACCGGTGGACAGGACCCAAGAGACCCAGTACTTC. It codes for CASSAPVDRTQETQYF.

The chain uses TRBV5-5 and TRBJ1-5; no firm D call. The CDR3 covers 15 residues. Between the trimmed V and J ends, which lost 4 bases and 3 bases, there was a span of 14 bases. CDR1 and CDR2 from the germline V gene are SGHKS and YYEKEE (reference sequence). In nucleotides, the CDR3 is TGTGCCAGCAGCATAGGCGCGGCTTACAATCAGCCCCAGCATTTT. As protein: CASSIGAAYNQPQHF.

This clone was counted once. Written as DNA, the CDR3 is TGCAGCGTAACCGGGACAGTCACAGATACGCAGTATTTT. Its translation is CSVTGTVTDTQYF. V gene TRBV29-1 combines with J gene TRBJ2-3; the match to TRBD1 covers 7 bases. CDR3 length: 13 residues. CDR1 is SQVTM, CDR2 ANQGSEA, per germline. Trimming cost V 6 bases and J 2 bases; bases outside gene matches: 5.

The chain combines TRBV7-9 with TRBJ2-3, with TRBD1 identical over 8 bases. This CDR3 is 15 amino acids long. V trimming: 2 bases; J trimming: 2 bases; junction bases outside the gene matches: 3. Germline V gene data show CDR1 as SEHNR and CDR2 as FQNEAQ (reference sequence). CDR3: CASSLRTGSTDTQYF. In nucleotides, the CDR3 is TGTGCCAGCAGCTTAAGGACAGGGTCCACAGATACGCAGTATTTT.

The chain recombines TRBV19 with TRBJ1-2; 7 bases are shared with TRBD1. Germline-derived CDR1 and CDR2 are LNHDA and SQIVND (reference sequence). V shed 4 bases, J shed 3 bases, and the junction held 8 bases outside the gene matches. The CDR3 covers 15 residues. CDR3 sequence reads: CASSTPTGVYYGYTF. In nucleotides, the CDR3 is TGTGCCAGTAGTACCCCTACAGGGGTTTACTATGGCTACACCTTC.

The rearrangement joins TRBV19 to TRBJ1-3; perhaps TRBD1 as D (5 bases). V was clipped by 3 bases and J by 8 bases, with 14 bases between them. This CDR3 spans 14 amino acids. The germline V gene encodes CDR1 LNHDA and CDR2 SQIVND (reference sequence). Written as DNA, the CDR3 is TGTGCCAGTAGTATCGGAGGGGCGGGGGACACCATATATTTT. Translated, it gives CASSIGGAGDTIYF.

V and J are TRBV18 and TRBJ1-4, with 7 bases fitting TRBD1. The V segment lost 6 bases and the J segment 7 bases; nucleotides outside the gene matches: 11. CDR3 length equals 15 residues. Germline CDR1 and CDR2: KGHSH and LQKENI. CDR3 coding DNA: TGTGCCAGCTCCTCAGGGGGGGCGTCGCCTGAAAAACTGTTTTTT. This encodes CASSSGGASPEKLFF.

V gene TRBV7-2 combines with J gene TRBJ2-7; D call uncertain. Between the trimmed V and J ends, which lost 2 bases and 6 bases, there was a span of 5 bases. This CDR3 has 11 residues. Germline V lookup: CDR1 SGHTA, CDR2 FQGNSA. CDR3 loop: CASSLFSEQYF. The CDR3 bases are TGTGCCAGCAGCTTATTCTCCGAGCAGTACTTC.

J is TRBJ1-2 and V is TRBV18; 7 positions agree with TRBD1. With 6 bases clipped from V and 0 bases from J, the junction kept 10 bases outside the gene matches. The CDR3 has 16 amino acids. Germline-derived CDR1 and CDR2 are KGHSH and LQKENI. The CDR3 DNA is TGTGCCAGCTCCCCCCGGGACAGCCTTTCTAACTATGGCTACACCTTC. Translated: CASSPRDSLSNYGYTF.

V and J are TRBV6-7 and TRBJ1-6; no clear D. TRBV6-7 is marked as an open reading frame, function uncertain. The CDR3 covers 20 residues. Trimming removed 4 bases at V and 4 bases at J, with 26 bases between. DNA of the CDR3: TGTGCCAGCAGTTCAAGGACCGCCAGCCCTGGACTTAGATATAATTCACCCCTCCACTTT. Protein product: CASSSRTASPGLRYNSPLHF.

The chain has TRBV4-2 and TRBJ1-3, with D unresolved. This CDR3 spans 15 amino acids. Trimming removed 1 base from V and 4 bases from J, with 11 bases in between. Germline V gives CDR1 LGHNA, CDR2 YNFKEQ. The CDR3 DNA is TGTGCCAGCAGCCAAGGTTGGGCGGGGGGAAACACCATATATTTT. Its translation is CASSQGWAGGNTIYF.

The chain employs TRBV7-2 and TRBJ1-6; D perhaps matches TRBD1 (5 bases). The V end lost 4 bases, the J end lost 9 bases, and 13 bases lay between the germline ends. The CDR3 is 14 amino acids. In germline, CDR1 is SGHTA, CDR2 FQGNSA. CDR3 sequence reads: CASSSPGGSSPLHF. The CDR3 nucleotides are TGTGCCAGCAGCTCCCCGGGGGGTAGTTCACCCCTCCACTTT.

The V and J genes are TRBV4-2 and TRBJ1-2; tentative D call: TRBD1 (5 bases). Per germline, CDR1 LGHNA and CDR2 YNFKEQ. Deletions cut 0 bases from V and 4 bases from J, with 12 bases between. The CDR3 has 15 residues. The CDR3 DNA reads TGTGCCAGCAGCCAAGATCCGAAGGGGAGCTATGGCTACACCTTC. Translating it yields CASSQDPKGSYGYTF.

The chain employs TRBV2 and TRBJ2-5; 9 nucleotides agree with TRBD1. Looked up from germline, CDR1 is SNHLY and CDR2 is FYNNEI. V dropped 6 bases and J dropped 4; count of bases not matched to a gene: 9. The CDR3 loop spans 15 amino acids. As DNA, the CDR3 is TGTGCCAGCAGCGATGACAGGGGGAGGGGAGAGACCCAGTACTTC. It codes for CASSDDRGRGETQYF.

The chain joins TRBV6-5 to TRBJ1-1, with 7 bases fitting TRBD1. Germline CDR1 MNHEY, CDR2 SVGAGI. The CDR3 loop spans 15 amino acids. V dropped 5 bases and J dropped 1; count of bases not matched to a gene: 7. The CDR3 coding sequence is TGTGCCAGCAGTCCCAGGGGGGACGGGAACACTGAAGCTTTCTTT. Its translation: CASSPRGDGNTEAFF.

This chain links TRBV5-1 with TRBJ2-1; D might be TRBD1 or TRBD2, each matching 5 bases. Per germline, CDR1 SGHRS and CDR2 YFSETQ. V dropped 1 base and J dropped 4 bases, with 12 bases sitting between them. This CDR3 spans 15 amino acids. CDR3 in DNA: TGCGCCAGCAGCTTGTCGGTGGGGGATTACAATGAGCAGTTCTTC. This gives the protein CASSLSVGDYNEQFF.

The CDR3 is CASSFRDRGGGYTF. The CDR3 DNA reads TGTGCCAGCAGTTTTCGCGACAGGGGGGGTGGCTACACCTTC. The rearrangement uses TRBV27 and TRBJ1-2, with 9 bases lining up with TRBD1. The CDR3 is made up of 14 amino acids. The trim removed 3 bases at V and 7 bases at J, leaving 6 bases unmatched. The V gene's germline CDR1 is MNHEY and CDR2 SMNVEV (reference sequence).

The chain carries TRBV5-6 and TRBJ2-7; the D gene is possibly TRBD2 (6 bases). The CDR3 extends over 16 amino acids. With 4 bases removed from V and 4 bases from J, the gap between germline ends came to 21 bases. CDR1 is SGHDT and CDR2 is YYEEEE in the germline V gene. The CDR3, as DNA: TGTGCCAGCAGCCCCTACCCGGGGGATCTTGGTTACGAGCAGTACTTC. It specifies CASSPYPGDLGYEQYF.

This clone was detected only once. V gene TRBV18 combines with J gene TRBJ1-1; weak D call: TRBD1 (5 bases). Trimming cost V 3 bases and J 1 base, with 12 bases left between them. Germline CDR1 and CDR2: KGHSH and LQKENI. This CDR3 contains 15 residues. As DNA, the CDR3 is TGTGCCAGCTCACCGGGCGGGGACCGGAACACTGAAGCTTTCTTT. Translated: CASSPGGDRNTEAFF.

CDR3 region: CASSPNPGGPKQFF. For the CDR3, the DNA is TGTGCCAGCAGCCCTAACCCGGGGGGACCCAAGCAGTTCTTC. This chain connects TRBV7-2 to TRBJ2-1, with 7 bases fitting TRBD2. The germline V gene encodes CDR1 SGHTA and CDR2 FQGNSA. The CDR3 has 14 residues. V was clipped by 5 bases and J by 11 bases; unmatched bases: 12.